Presented here are 29 T cell receptor beta chains from one specimen sequenced in a study of cytomegalovirus exposure and HLA in healthy donors (dated by TCRdb to 2016 to 2017). Library preparation used the immunoSEQ multiplex PCR assay. A mixture of 60 forward primers for TCR Vbeta segments and 13 reverse primers for TCR Jbeta segments was used in the multiplex PCR. As stored in TCRdb, this immuneACCESS dataset retains in-frame rearrangements with V and J assigned. A fraction of the clones does not appear; measured against another copy, unresolved V genes explain less than half of the discrepancy, and the remainder lacks a known reason. The data table for this sample lists 60,000 to 80,000 clones. In total, the top ten clones hold 4.5% to 5% of the sample. Specimen: PBMCs. The receptor set was obtained from a man aged 35 to 55 in good health and CMV-seronegative.

The genes are TRBV19 and TRBJ2-6, with 7 positions matching TRBD1. V gave up 4 bases and J gave up 10 bases; unmatched junction bases: 7. The CDR3 is 14 residues long. Germline assignment: CDR1 LNHDA and CDR2 SQIVND (reference sequence). For the CDR3, the DNA is TGTGCCAGTAGTACAACCGGGACAGAGAACGTCCTGACTTTC. It yields the protein CASSTTGTENVLTF.

The chain joins TRBV19 to TRBJ2-7; D uncertain. CDR3 length: 13 residues. Per the germline V gene, CDR1 is LNHDA and CDR2 is SQIVND (reference sequence). Trimming shortened V by 6 bases and J by 5 bases, and 14 bases separated the two germline ends. CDR3 sequence (DNA): TGTGCCAGTAGCACCGCCGTGGCCAACGAGCAGTACTTC. Its protein is CASSTAVANEQYF.

The V and J genes are TRBV28 and TRBJ1-4; tentative D call: TRBD1 (6 bases). This CDR3 region has 12 residues. Germline CDR1 is MDHEN and CDR2 is SYDVKM. The DNA for the CDR3 is TGTGCGACCGGGGGGGCTCGGGAAAAACTGTTTTTT. This gives the protein CATGGAREKLFF.

J is TRBJ2-3 and V is TRBV10-3; 15 nucleotides line up with TRBD2. V lost 7 bases, J lost 2 bases, and 4 bases stayed unmatched. The CDR3 has 16 amino acids. Germline CDR1 ENHRY, CDR2 SYGVKD. As DNA, the CDR3 is TGTGCCATCAAGGGGACTAGCGGGGGGTACACAGATACGCAGTATTTT. Its translation is CAIKGTSGGYTDTQYF.

The gene calls are TRBV7-9 and TRBJ1-1, with 8 bases aligning to TRBD1. The germline gives CDR1 SEHNR, CDR2 FQNEAQ (reference sequence). The CDR3 is made up of 15 amino acids. Trimming at V came to 2 bases and at J to 6 bases, leaving 8 bases not matched to a gene. The CDR3, as DNA: TGTGCCAGCAGCTTACTTTCAGGGGGCGCATCTGAAGCTTTCTTT. It yields the protein CASSLLSGGASEAFF.

The rearrangement joins TRBV5-1 to TRBJ2-7; 13 nucleotides agree with TRBD2. Germline V gives CDR1 SGHRS, CDR2 YFSETQ. J was trimmed by 6 bases and V by 5 bases; bases with no gene match: 8. The CDR3 covers 15 residues. The CDR3 loop reads CASRPLAGGGGEQYF. As DNA, the CDR3 is TGCGCCAGCAGACCACTAGCGGGAGGGGGAGGCGAGCAGTACTTC.

The DNA for the CDR3 is TGCAGCGTTCGAAGGGGCAACGAGCAGTACTTC. It encodes CSVRRGNEQYF. The chain uses TRBV29-1 and TRBJ2-7; D might be TRBD1 (5 bases). The germline V gene has CDR1 SQVTM and CDR2 ANQGSEA. CDR3 size: 11 residues. Trimming cost V 5 bases and J 5 bases, with 10 bases left between them.

V usage is TRBV4-1 and J usage is TRBJ1-2; 8 bases fit TRBD1. Germline CDR1 and CDR2: MGHRA and YSYEKL. The CDR3 covers 15 residues. Trimming removed 5 bases from V and 4 bases from J; junction bases left unmatched: 9. The CDR3 sequence: CASSTIQGAPYGYTF. CDR3 DNA sequence: TGCGCCAGCAGCACAATTCAGGGGGCACCCTATGGCTACACCTTC.

The chain combines TRBV11-2 with TRBJ1-2; D is unclear. Trimming removed 2 bases at V and 4 bases at J, with 8 bases between. CDR1 and CDR2 (germline): SGHAT, FQNNGV. The CDR3 consists of 13 residues. The CDR3 sequence is CASSLLLGYGYTF. Here the CDR3 DNA reads TGTGCCAGCAGCTTACTGCTCGGCTATGGCTACACCTTC.

This CDR3 is CAWSVAGFNQPQHF. The CDR3 DNA reads as TGTGCCTGGAGTGTAGCGGGTTTCAATCAGCCCCAGCATTTT. This chain uses TRBV30 with TRBJ1-5; D gene ambiguous. Trimming cost V 0 bases and J 3 bases, with 9 bases left between them. This CDR3 has 14 amino acids. The V gene's germline CDR1 is GTSNPN and CDR2 SVGIG (reference sequence).

This rearrangement joins TRBV9 to TRBJ1-1; possibly TRBD1 for D (6 bases). The germline V and J ends were trimmed by 3 bases and 1 base, with 10 bases remaining between them. Germline V gene data show CDR1 as SGDLS and CDR2 as YYNGEE. This CDR3 has 14 amino acids. The CDR3 region has the DNA TGTGCCAGCAGCGCAGGGGTGGGGAACACTGAAGCTTTCTTT. Translated: CASSAGVGNTEAFF.

The gene calls are TRBV11-2 and TRBJ2-2; 7 bases match TRBD1. Unmatched junction bases numbered 7, after V lost 5 bases and J lost 4 bases. The CDR3 is made up of 15 amino acids. Germline-derived CDR1 and CDR2 are SGHAT and FQNNGV. The CDR3 protein is CASSPGQFGTGELFF. CDR3 coding DNA: TGTGCCAGCAGCCCGGGACAGTTTGGCACCGGGGAGCTGTTTTTT.

V and J are TRBV6-5 and TRBJ1-5; D is unclear. This CDR3 spans 14 amino acids. V dropped 0 bases and J dropped 2 bases, with 5 bases sitting between them. Germline assignment: CDR1 MNHEY and CDR2 SVGAGI. In nucleotides, the CDR3 is TGTGCCAGCAGTTACTCCGGGGGCAATCAGCCCCAGCATTTT. Its translation is CASSYSGGNQPQHF.

This chain connects TRBV5-5 to TRBJ2-5; 9 bases agree with TRBD1. This CDR3 region has 14 residues. The V gene end was trimmed by 3 bases and the J gene end by 2 bases; junction bases not matched to a gene: 2. The V gene's germline CDR1 is SGHKS and CDR2 YYEKEE (reference sequence). The CDR3 region has the DNA TGTGCCAGCAGCTGGACAGGGGCACAAGAGACCCAGTACTTC. This codes for CASSWTGAQETQYF.

The chain links TRBV5-1 to TRBJ2-7, with a tentative D call TRBD1 (5 bases). Germline loops: CDR1 SGHRS, CDR2 YFSETQ. Trimming cost V 4 bases and J 4 bases, with 15 bases left between them. The length of the CDR3 is 14 residues. The CDR3 spells CASSQDTRMYEQYF. The CDR3 DNA sequence: TGCGCCAGCAGCCAGGACACGAGAATGTACGAGCAGTACTTC.

CDR3 sequence reads: CASSSQGISIYGYTF. DNA of the CDR3: TGTGCCAGCAGCTCACAGGGGATTTCAATCTATGGCTACACCTTC. This chain connects TRBV5-4 to TRBJ1-2; 7 bases line up with TRBD1. The CDR3 spans 15 residues. Trimming took 3 bases from V and 4 from J; bases not matched to a gene: 9. Germline assignment: CDR1 SGHNT and CDR2 YYREEE (reference sequence). Drawing the rest from reference TRBV5-4 and TRBJ1-2, the complete variable domain is ETGVTQSPTHLIKTRGQQVTLRCSSQSGHNTVSWYQQALGQGPQFIFQYYREEENGRGNFPPRFSGLQFPNYSSELNVNALELDDSALYLCASSSQGISIYGYTFGSGTRLTVV.

This sequence joins TRBV7-2 and TRBJ2-1; 10 nucleotides agree with TRBD2. With 5 bases clipped from V and 8 bases from J, the junction kept 15 bases outside the gene matches. This CDR3 spans 17 amino acids. Germline CDR1 is SGHTA and CDR2 is FQGNSA. The CDR3 protein is CASSPWGIGTSVDEQFF. CDR3 bases: TGTGCCAGCAGCCCCTGGGGGATTGGGACTAGCGTAGATGAGCAGTTCTTC.

The V call is TRBV12-5, the J call TRBJ1-1; weak D call: TRBD1 (5 bases). V was clipped by 6 bases and J by 0 bases, with 17 bases between them. Germline CDR1 is LGHNT and CDR2 is FRNRAP. This CDR3 region has 16 residues. CDR3 in amino acids: CASGPQGSMMNTEAFF. For the CDR3, the DNA is TGTGCTAGTGGCCCCCAGGGCAGCATGATGAACACTGAAGCTTTCTTT.

This chain uses TRBV5-1 with TRBJ2-1; TRBD2 might be the D (5 bases). V lost 0 bases, J lost 2 bases, and 9 bases lay in between. The CDR3 covers 15 residues. Germline CDR1 and CDR2: SGHRS and YFSETQ. The CDR3 region is CASSLDDYAYNEQFF. Here the CDR3 DNA reads TGCGCCAGCAGCTTGGATGACTACGCCTACAATGAGCAGTTCTTC.

The rearrangement links TRBV28 to TRBJ1-3; 9 nucleotides line up with TRBD1. CDR1 and CDR2 from the germline V gene are MDHEN and SYDVKM. Trimming removed 6 bases from V and 0 bases from J; junction bases left unmatched: 6. This CDR3 has 16 amino acids. Here the CDR3 DNA reads TGTGCCAGCAGGACCTCGACAGGGGGCTCTGGAAACACCATATATTTT. Encoded protein: CASRTSTGGSGNTIYF. Supplemented by reference TRBV28 and TRBJ1-3, the full variable domain reads DVKVTQSSRYLVKRTGEKVFLECVQDMDHENMFWYRQDPGLGLRLIYFSYDVKMKEKGDIPEGYSVSREKKERFSLILESASTNQTSMYLCASRTSTGGSGNTIYFGEGSWLTVV.

The V gene is TRBV5-5, the J gene TRBJ2-2; 7 positions agree with TRBD1. Looked up from germline, CDR1 is SGHKS and CDR2 is YYEKEE (reference sequence). The CDR3 extends over 18 amino acids. V shed 4 bases, J shed 2 bases, and the junction held 14 bases outside the gene matches. The CDR3: CASSPGRQGPHNTGELFF. In nucleotides, the CDR3 is TGTGCCAGCAGCCCGGGCCGACAGGGACCACACAACACCGGGGAGCTGTTTTTT.

This sequence joins TRBV9 and TRBJ2-7; maybe TRBD2 (6 bases). The CDR3 has 16 amino acids. CDR1 and CDR2 (germline): SGDLS, YYNGEE. The V end was cut by 0 bases, the J end by 4 bases, with 17 bases between. The CDR3 region has the DNA TGTGCCAGCAGCGTAGATCCGGGGGTAGAGATTTACGAGCAGTACTTC. Protein sequence: CASSVDPGVEIYEQYF.

This rearrangement joins TRBV7-2 to TRBJ2-2; a possible D gene is TRBD2 (6 bases). Trimming removed 1 base from V and 0 bases from J, with 12 bases in between. Germline V gives CDR1 SGHTA, CDR2 FQGNSA. The CDR3 covers 17 residues. CDR3 loop: CASSLVGGNANTGELFF. The DNA of the CDR3 is TGTGCCAGCAGCTTAGTGGGAGGAAACGCGAACACCGGGGAGCTGTTTTTT.

The rearrangement links TRBV6-5 to TRBJ2-1, with TRBD2 matching 7 bases. After removal of 1 base from V and 5 bases from J, the junction contained 5 bases not matched to a gene. Germline CDR1 MNHEY, CDR2 SVGAGI. This CDR3 is 15 amino acids long. CDR3 sequence: CASSYWSSGHNEQFF. The CDR3 DNA sequence: TGTGCCAGCAGTTACTGGTCTAGCGGCCACAATGAGCAGTTCTTC.

The rearrangement uses TRBV19 and TRBJ2-5; TRBD1 agrees at 7 bases. V was clipped by 8 bases and J by 5 bases; unmatched bases: 8. This CDR3 contains 13 residues. The germline V gene has CDR1 LNHDA and CDR2 SQIVND (reference sequence). The CDR3 here is CASSDRAVETQYF. DNA for the CDR3: TGTGCCAGTTCCGACAGGGCAGTGGAGACCCAGTACTTC.

The rearrangement uses TRBV9 and TRBJ2-3, with 9 bases that match TRBD2. Trimming at V came to 0 bases and at J to 6 bases, leaving 8 bases not matched to a gene. In germline, CDR1 is SGDLS, CDR2 YYNGEE. The CDR3 length is 16 residues. DNA for the CDR3: TGTGCCAGCAGCGTAGGTTTTAGCGGGGGAAGGGATACGCAGTATTTT. This encodes CASSVGFSGGRDTQYF.

V gene TRBV28 combines with J gene TRBJ1-5, with 10 nucleotides matching TRBD1. V dropped 6 bases and J dropped 2; count of bases not matched to a gene: 7. The germline gives CDR1 MDHEN, CDR2 SYDVKM. The CDR3 has 16 amino acids. CDR3 in DNA: TGTGCCAGCAGGGGACAGGGGATAGATCGCAATCAGCCCCAGCATTTT. Translation: CASRGQGIDRNQPQHF.

Concerning this clone itself: At the DNA level, this CDR3 is encoded by other sequences in the same sample as well. The genes are TRBV7-9 and TRBJ2-1, with TRBD2 matching 10 bases. V shed 3 bases and J 4 bases; nucleotides not matched to a gene: 3. The CDR3 contains 15 residues. Germline loops: CDR1 SEHNR, CDR2 FQNEAQ (reference sequence). The CDR3 coding sequence is TGTGCCAGCAGCTTGTTAGCGGGGGGATACAATGAGCAGTTCTTC. Encoded protein: CASSLLAGGYNEQFF.

This rearrangement joins TRBV5-6 to TRBJ1-2; D unclear. CDR3 length equals 13 residues. The ends were cut back, 0 bases at V and 7 bases at J, with 10 bases in the middle. Looked up from germline, CDR1 is SGHDT and CDR2 is YYEEEE. This CDR3 is CASSLARSIGYTF. The CDR3 nucleotides read TGTGCCAGCAGCTTGGCCCGGTCTATTGGCTACACCTTC. Together with reference TRBV5-6 and TRBJ1-2, the CDR3 gives the full variable domain: DAGVTQSPTHLIKTRGQQVTLRCSPKSGHDTVSWYQQALGQGPQFIFQYYEEEERQRGNFPDRFSGHQFPNYSSELNVNALLLGDSALYLCASSLARSIGYTFGSGTRLTVV.